Following are 32 T cell receptor beta chains from one sample sequenced in a study of radiation and T cells in renal cell carcinoma. Time point of the sample: baseline pretreatment blood. Treatment described: 15 Gy SBRT to primary tumor, nephrectomy 4 weeks later. Assay used: immunoSEQ multiplex PCR; TCRdb lists only in-frame clones, some missing. The profile covers about 150,000 clones, with about 88% appearing a single time and approximately 4% taken by the ten largest. Here the sequenced sample was blood, taken from a patient whose treatment included radiotherapy and nephrectomy. These receptors were taken from a woman between 65 and 79 years old with renal cell carcinoma.

J is TRBJ1-5 and V is TRBV29-1, with TRBD1 identical over 7 bases. The germline gives CDR1 SQVTM, CDR2 ANQGSEA. The J segment lost 4 bases and the V segment lost 1 base, leaving 4 bases of the junction unmatched. This CDR3 is built from 14 residues. The CDR3 nucleotides are TGCAGCGTTGAAGGGACAGGAGCTAATCAGCCCCAGCATTTT. Translated, it gives CSVEGTGANQPQHF.

The chain recombines TRBV6-5 with TRBJ2-1; tentatively, D is TRBD1 or TRBD2 (5 bases each). CDR1 is MNHEY, CDR2 SVGAGI, per germline. This CDR3 spans 11 amino acids. V was cut by 7 bases and J by 8 bases, with 9 bases left in between. The CDR3 DNA follows: TGTGCCAGCATCCAGGGAGATGAGCAGTTCTTC. This codes for CASIQGDEQFF.

The gene calls are TRBV4-2 and TRBJ1-2, with a possible D match to TRBD1 (5 bases). Germline CDR1 is LGHNA and CDR2 is YNFKEQ. The CDR3 is 15 residues long. Trimming pared 0 bases from V and 3 bases from J, leaving 11 bases between. CDR3 in DNA: TGTGCCAGCAGCCAAGATTTGGGAGGGGACTATGGCTACACCTTC. This encodes CASSQDLGGDYGYTF.

This clone was counted only a few times. The rearrangement joins TRBV11-1 to TRBJ1-1; the D is unclear. The germline V gene encodes CDR1 SGHAT and CDR2 FQDESV (reference sequence). The CDR3 has 13 residues. The germline V and J ends were trimmed by 3 bases and 3 bases, with 8 bases remaining between them. CDR3 sequence (DNA): TGTGCCAGCAGCTTGAGGACCTACACTGAAGCTTTCTTT. This gives the protein CASSLRTYTEAFF.

J is TRBJ2-2 and V is TRBV2, with D possibly being TRBD2 (6 bases). The ends were cut back, 4 bases at V and 7 bases at J, with 10 bases in the middle. Germline CDR1 SNHLY, CDR2 FYNNEI. The CDR3 length is 13 residues. Here the CDR3 reads CASSAGDNGELFF. The CDR3 region has the DNA TGTGCCAGCAGTGCGGGGGATAACGGGGAGCTGTTTTTT.

The chain employs TRBV6-5 and TRBJ1-1; weak D call: TRBD1 (5 bases). V lost 2 bases, J lost 4 bases, and 17 bases lay in between. The CDR3 length is 16 residues. Germline V gene data show CDR1 as MNHEY and CDR2 as SVGAGI. The CDR3 here is CASSYPLGGVGTEAFF. The DNA of the CDR3 is TGTGCCAGCAGTTACCCTCTCGGGGGGGTCGGCACTGAAGCTTTCTTT.

This clone has a single count. The rearrangement links TRBV30 to TRBJ2-2, with D unresolved. Germline CDR1 GTSNPN, CDR2 SVGIG (reference sequence). V lost 4 bases and J 4 bases, leaving 13 bases between the germline ends. The CDR3 covers 14 residues. The CDR3 is CAWKGLQTTGELFF. CDR3 bases: TGTGCCTGGAAAGGTTTGCAGACCACCGGGGAGCTGTTTTTT.

This chain links TRBV19 with TRBJ2-7; D tentatively fits TRBD1 or TRBD2 (5 bases each). Per the germline V gene, CDR1 is LNHDA and CDR2 is SQIVND (reference sequence). V lost 10 bases, J lost 2 bases, and 12 bases lay in between. CDR3 length: 12 residues. This chain's CDR3 is CATRDGTYEQYF. CDR3 DNA: TGTGCCACGAGGGACGGGACCTACGAGCAGTACTTC.

The V gene is TRBV28, the J gene TRBJ1-6, with D tentatively TRBD1 (6 bases). V lost 2 bases, J lost 12 bases, and 11 bases lay in between. From germline, CDR1 is MDHEN and CDR2 SYDVKM. The CDR3 is made up of 13 amino acids. CDR3 sequence reads: CASSLPKGGPLHF. For the CDR3, the DNA is TGTGCCAGCAGTTTACCAAAAGGGGGACCCCTCCACTTT. The variable domain in full, with the rest retrieved from reference TRBV28 and TRBJ1-6, is DVKVTQSSRYLVKRTGEKVFLECVQDMDHENMFWYRQDPGLGLRLIYFSYDVKMKEKGDIPEGYSVSREKKERFSLILESASTNQTSMYLCASSLPKGGPLHFGNGTRLTVT.

The rearrangement links TRBV10-1 to TRBJ2-7; D gene uncertain. Per the germline V gene, CDR1 is WNHNN and CDR2 is SYGVQD (reference sequence). V lost 6 bases to trimming and J lost 0 bases, with 15 bases between them. The CDR3 runs to 15 residues. The chain's CDR3 is CASSLPGTVSYEQYF. The CDR3 DNA is TGCGCCAGCAGCCTACCGGGTACTGTCTCCTACGAGCAGTACTTC.

V usage is TRBV7-8 and J usage is TRBJ1-5; no firm D call. Per germline, CDR1 SGHVS and CDR2 FQNEAQ. The ends were cut back, 0 bases at V and 2 bases at J, with 14 bases in the middle. CDR3 length: 17 residues. CDR3 residues: CASSLADLYRGNQPQHF. CDR3 sequence (DNA): TGTGCCAGCAGCTTAGCAGACCTTTACCGCGGCAATCAGCCCCAGCATTTT. Drawing the rest from reference TRBV7-8 and TRBJ1-5, the complete variable domain is GAGVSQSPRYKVAKRGQDVALRCDPISGHVSLFWYQQALGQGPEFLTYFQNEAQLDKSGLPSDRFFAERPEGSVSTLKIQRTQQEDSAVYLCASSLADLYRGNQPQHFGDGTRLSIL.

This chain joins TRBV6-5 and TRBJ2-2; TRBD1 matches at 11 bases. CDR1 and CDR2 (germline): MNHEY, SVGAGI. V was clipped by 4 bases and J by 5 bases; unmatched bases: 3. This CDR3 contains 15 residues. CDR3 nucleotides: TGTGCCAGCAGTTCTGGACAGGGGGCGACCGGGGAGCTGTTTTTT. Amino acid sequence: CASSSGQGATGELFF.

The genes are TRBV28 and TRBJ2-5; no reliable D call. Germline V gene lookup returns CDR1 MDHEN and CDR2 SYDVKM. The CDR3 loop spans 16 amino acids. V lost 1 base and J 2 bases, leaving 14 bases between the germline ends. CDR3 loop: CASSLSLGFVQETQYF. The CDR3 DNA reads as TGTGCCAGCAGTTTATCCTTGGGGTTCGTGCAAGAGACCCAGTACTTC. Combining the CDR3 with reference TRBV28 and TRBJ2-5 gives the whole variable domain DVKVTQSSRYLVKRTGEKVFLECVQDMDHENMFWYRQDPGLGLRLIYFSYDVKMKEKGDIPEGYSVSREKKERFSLILESASTNQTSMYLCASSLSLGFVQETQYFGPGTRLLVL.

The V and J genes are TRBV27 and TRBJ2-7, with a possible D match to TRBD1 (5 bases). The CDR3 totals 13 residues. Germline assignment: CDR1 MNHEY and CDR2 SMNVEV (reference sequence). Trimming removed 6 bases from V and 1 base from J, with 10 bases in between. The CDR3 loop is CASSPQVSYEQYF. Written as DNA, the CDR3 is TGTGCCAGCAGCCCACAGGTTTCCTACGAGCAGTACTTC.

The gene calls are TRBV5-1 and TRBJ1-5; a possible D gene is TRBD1 (5 bases). V dropped 0 bases and J dropped 1 base, with 8 bases sitting between them. CDR1 and CDR2 (germline): SGHRS, YFSETQ. This CDR3 spans 15 amino acids. The CDR3 loop is CASSLAGMSNQPQHF. The CDR3 nucleotides read TGCGCCAGCAGCTTGGCAGGGATGAGCAATCAGCCCCAGCATTTT.

The chain recombines TRBV11-2 with TRBJ1-2; TRBD1 matches at 8 bases. The CDR3 length is 16 residues. V trimming: 3 bases; J trimming: 2 bases; junction bases outside the gene matches: 8. Germline V gene data show CDR1 as SGHAT and CDR2 as FQNNGV. CDR3 region: CASSFSRDRRNYGYTF. For the CDR3, the DNA is TGTGCCAGCAGCTTCAGCAGGGACAGGCGGAACTATGGCTACACCTTC. Together with reference TRBV11-2 and TRBJ1-2, the CDR3 gives the full variable domain: EAGVAQSPRYKIIEKRQSVAFWCNPISGHATLYWYQQILGQGPKLLIQFQNNGVVDDSQLPKDRFSAERLKGVDSTLKIQPAKLEDSAVYLCASSFSRDRRNYGYTFGSGTRLTVV.

This clone was seen only once. This chain joins TRBV6-1 and TRBJ1-5; the match to TRBD1 covers 7 bases. J lost 5 bases, V lost 0 bases, and 7 bases had no gene match. The CDR3 consists of 16 residues. Germline V lookup: CDR1 MNHNS, CDR2 SASEGT. CDR3 sequence (DNA): TGTGCCAGCAGTGAAGCCCCCGGACAGGTATATCAGCCCCAGCATTTT. Translation: CASSEAPGQVYQPQHF.

CDR3 region: CASSLSGGVTDTQYF. CDR3 bases: TGTGCCAGCAGCCTTAGCGGGGGGGTCACAGATACGCAGTATTTT. The V and J genes are TRBV11-2 and TRBJ2-3; 11 nucleotides align to TRBD2. Trimming removed 5 bases from V and 2 bases from J; junction bases left unmatched: 3. CDR1 SGHAT and CDR2 FQNNGV come from the germline V gene. The CDR3 consists of 15 residues. The full variable domain, in which reference TRBV11-2 and TRBJ2-3 provide the parts outside the CDR3, is EAGVAQSPRYKIIEKRQSVAFWCNPISGHATLYWYQQILGQGPKLLIQFQNNGVVDDSQLPKDRFSAERLKGVDSTLKIQPAKLEDSAVYLCASSLSGGVTDTQYFGPGTRLTVL.

This chain connects TRBV5-6 to TRBJ1-1; the match to TRBD1 covers 8 bases. The CDR3 is 19 residues long. Germline V lookup: CDR1 SGHDT, CDR2 YYEEEE. Trimming took 1 base from V and 3 from J; bases not matched to a gene: 17. The CDR3 bases are TGTGCCAGCAGCTTGAGCAGGGGGCGAGGGTTGGATCAGGACACTGAAGCTTTCTTT. Its protein product is CASSLSRGRGLDQDTEAFF.

This rearrangement joins TRBV9 to TRBJ2-6; D is ambiguous. CDR3 length: 14 residues. With 1 base removed from V and 0 bases from J, the gap between germline ends came to 2 bases. CDR1 and CDR2 (germline): SGDLS, YYNGEE. The CDR3 here is CASSVFSGANVLTF. CDR3 DNA sequence: TGTGCCAGCAGCGTATTCTCTGGGGCCAACGTCCTGACTTTC.

The rearrangement links TRBV19 to TRBJ1-5; 7 nucleotides agree with TRBD1. In germline, CDR1 is LNHDA, CDR2 SQIVND (reference sequence). V was clipped by 3 bases and J by 4 bases; unmatched bases: 6. The CDR3 totals 15 residues. The DNA of the CDR3 is TGTGCCAGTAGTATCCAGACAGGGAGGAATCAGCCCCAGCATTTT. It codes for CASSIQTGRNQPQHF. Filled out from reference TRBV19 and TRBJ1-5, the complete variable domain reads DGGITQSPKYLFRKEGQNVTLSCEQNLNHDAMYWYRQDPGQGLRLIYYSQIVNDFQKGDIAEGYSVSREKKESFPLTVTSAQKNPTAFYLCASSIQTGRNQPQHFGDGTRLSIL.

As DNA, the CDR3 is TGTGCCAGCAGGCGGAGGGATTCACCCCTCCACTTT. Encoded protein: CASRRRDSPLHF. V and J are TRBV2 and TRBJ1-6, with no clear D. V was trimmed by 6 bases and J by 8 bases, leaving 8 bases between them. CDR3 size: 12 residues. The germline V gene has CDR1 SNHLY and CDR2 FYNNEI.

The V and J genes are TRBV2 and TRBJ2-3; the D call may be TRBD1 or TRBD2 (5 bases each). Trimming left V 5 bases short and J 3 bases short, with 12 bases between. Germline V gene sequence: CDR1 SNHLY, CDR2 FYNNEI. The CDR3 is 14 amino acids. CDR3 nucleotide sequence: TGTGCCAGCAGTCGGGACCTTGGTACAGATACGCAGTATTTT. Translation gives CASSRDLGTDTQYF.

CDR3 loop: CASSLGSGTGYNEQFF. The DNA for the CDR3 is TGTGCCAGCAGCCTAGGGTCGGGGACAGGGTACAATGAGCAGTTCTTC. The rearrangement joins TRBV7-3 to TRBJ2-1; 9 nucleotides match TRBD1. The CDR3 sequence is 16 residues long. V trimming: 5 bases; J trimming: 4 bases; junction bases outside the gene matches: 9. Germline CDR1 SGHTA, CDR2 FQGTGA.

V usage is TRBV5-1 and J usage is TRBJ1-1; TRBD1 matches 7 bases. Germline V gene sequence: CDR1 SGHRS, CDR2 YFSETQ. V shed 7 bases and J 3 bases; nucleotides not matched to a gene: 6. The CDR3 runs 13 residues. CDR3 amino acids: CASEGAPDTEAFF. CDR3 nucleotides: TGCGCCAGCGAGGGGGCTCCGGACACTGAAGCTTTCTTT.

The chain is built from TRBV4-2 and TRBJ1-2; D might be TRBD1 (5 bases). Germline values: CDR1 LGHNA, CDR2 YNFKEQ. Between the trimmed V and J ends, which lost 0 bases and 4 bases, there was a span of 9 bases. The CDR3 sequence is 14 residues long. The CDR3 region has the DNA TGTGCCAGCAGCCAAGACCGGGGGAGCTATGGCTACACCTTC. Its protein product is CASSQDRGSYGYTF.

The chain couples TRBV27 to TRBJ2-7; TRBD1 matches at 9 bases. V was clipped by 7 bases and J by 7 bases; unmatched bases: 8. The germline gives CDR1 MNHEY, CDR2 SMNVEV (reference sequence). This CDR3 has 13 residues. The CDR3 DNA reads TGTGCCAGCAAGGGACAGGGTTTAGGAGAGCAGTACTTC. Translating gives CASKGQGLGEQYF.

V gene TRBV30 combines with J gene TRBJ1-4, with D maybe TRBD1 (5 bases). Trimming removed 0 bases at V and 6 bases at J, with 14 bases between. The CDR3 has 15 residues. Germline loops: CDR1 GTSNPN, CDR2 SVGIG (reference sequence). CDR3 residues: CAWSVGATAYEKLFF. CDR3 DNA: TGTGCCTGGAGTGTAGGTGCGACAGCATATGAAAAACTGTTTTTT.

The V gene is TRBV7-9, the J gene TRBJ1-5; TRBD1 might be the D (5 bases). The CDR3 has 16 amino acids. V lost 4 bases and J 1 base, leaving 14 bases between the germline ends. Per the germline V gene, CDR1 is SEHNR and CDR2 is FQNEAQ (reference sequence). CDR3 in amino acids: CASSSARDSSNQPQHF. The CDR3, as DNA: TGTGCCAGCAGCTCCGCCAGGGATTCAAGCAATCAGCCCCAGCATTTT.

The chain combines TRBV5-1 with TRBJ1-2, with D perhaps TRBD1 (5 bases). V dropped 0 bases and J dropped 2 bases, with 8 bases sitting between them. This CDR3 is built from 14 residues. Germline V CDR1 and CDR2: SGHRS, YFSETQ. The CDR3 spells CASSLGDLNYGYTF. The CDR3 DNA reads TGCGCCAGCAGCTTGGGGGACTTGAACTATGGCTACACCTTC.

This chain joins TRBV5-1 and TRBJ1-2, with 8 bases lining up with TRBD1. After removal of 4 bases from V and 1 base from J, the junction contained 9 bases not matched to a gene. CDR1 and CDR2 (germline): SGHRS, YFSETQ. The CDR3 has 16 amino acids. The CDR3 sequence: CASSRSPGQDNYGYTF. The DNA of the CDR3 is TGCGCCAGCAGCCGGAGTCCGGGACAGGATAACTATGGCTACACCTTC.

V usage is TRBV5-8 and J usage is TRBJ2-1, with 9 nucleotides matching TRBD2. The CDR3 totals 16 residues. Looked up from germline, CDR1 is SGHTS and CDR2 is YDEGEE. Trimming took 7 bases from V and 8 from J; bases not matched to a gene: 16. CDR3 region: CASAMRRSGGGDEQFF. CDR3 nucleotides: TGTGCCAGCGCCATGAGGCGTAGCGGGGGAGGGGATGAGCAGTTCTTC.